This T cell receptor beta chain is from a study of blood T cell repertoires in COVID-19. Per the authors' pipeline: It was from reference gene primer amplification that nucleated cell counts were estimated. Produced via immunoSEQ multiplex PCR; TCRdb's table is partial and in-frame only. V and J calls and clone size are given by that table; D and trimming were obtained from the DNA. The table records 150,000 to 200,000 clones, about 80% of them present only once. CDR1 SGDLS and CDR2 YYNGEE come from the germline V gene. V was clipped by 2 bases and J by 4 bases; unmatched bases: 5. The CDR3 runs 15 residues.

Sequencing was carried out using peripheral blood. The chain joins TRBV9 to TRBJ2-1, with TRBD2 identical over 8 bases. This clonotype originated in a woman of 80 years or more with acute or convalescent COVID-19. In DNA form, the CDR3 reads TGTGCCAGCAGCGTCTTAGCGGGACTTTACAATGAGCAGTTCTTC. This codes for CASSVLAGLYNEQFF. Together with reference TRBV9 and TRBJ2-1, the CDR3 gives the full variable domain: DSGVTQTPKHLITATGQRVTLRCSPRSGDLSVYWYQQSLDQGLQFLIQYYNGEERAKGNILERFSAQQFPDLHSELNLSSLELGDSALYFCASSVLAGLYNEQFFGPGTRLTVL.